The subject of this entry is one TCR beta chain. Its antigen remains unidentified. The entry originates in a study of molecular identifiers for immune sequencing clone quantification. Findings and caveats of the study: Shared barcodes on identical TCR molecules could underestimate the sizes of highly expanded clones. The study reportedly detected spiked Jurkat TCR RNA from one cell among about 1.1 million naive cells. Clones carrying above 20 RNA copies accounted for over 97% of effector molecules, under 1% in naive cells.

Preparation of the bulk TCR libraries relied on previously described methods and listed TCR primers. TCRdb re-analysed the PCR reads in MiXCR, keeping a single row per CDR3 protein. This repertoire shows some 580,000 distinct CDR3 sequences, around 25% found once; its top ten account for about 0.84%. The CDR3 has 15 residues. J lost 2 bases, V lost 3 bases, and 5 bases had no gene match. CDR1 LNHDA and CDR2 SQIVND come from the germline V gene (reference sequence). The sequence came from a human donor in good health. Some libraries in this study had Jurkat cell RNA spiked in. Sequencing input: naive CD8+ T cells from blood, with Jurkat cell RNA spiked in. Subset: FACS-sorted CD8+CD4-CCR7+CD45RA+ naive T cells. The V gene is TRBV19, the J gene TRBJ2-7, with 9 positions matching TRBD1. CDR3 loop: CASSMGQGITYEQYF. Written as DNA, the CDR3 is TGTGCCAGTAGTATGGGACAGGGTATTACCTACGAGCAGTACTTC.